These 15 T cell receptor beta chains were sequenced from one sample in a study of T cell responses to AZD1222 COVID-19 vaccine (dated by TCRdb to about 2021). What this sample's time point label stands for: baseline before first vaccination. The library came from the immunoSEQ multiplex PCR assay. Not all clones reach the TCRdb copy of this immuneACCESS table, which keeps in-frame sequences only. Checked studies attribute under half of the gap to unresolved V genes and leave the rest unexplained. In all, the sample holds roughly 110,000 clones, and 75% to 90% of those were seen once. The biggest ten clones account for around 4.5% of the sample. The sequencing here drew on peripheral blood, taken on day 0 of AZD1222 vaccination. Receptors were obtained from an adult in good health.

This rearrangement joins TRBV20-1 to TRBJ1-1, with a possible D match to TRBD1 (5 bases). The CDR3 totals 11 residues. Germline V lookup: CDR1 DFQATT, CDR2 SNEGSKA (reference sequence). Trimming pared 4 bases from V and 4 bases from J, leaving 7 bases between. In DNA, the CDR3 is TGCAGTGCTATAAGGGGCACTGAAGCTTTCTTT. Its protein product is CSAIRGTEAFF.

This clone was seen just once. CDR3 loop: CASTQRPLSNQPQHF. The CDR3 DNA is TGTGCCAGCACCCAGCGGCCGCTTAGCAATCAGCCCCAGCATTTT. The V and J genes are TRBV6-1 and TRBJ1-5; D gene ambiguous. The CDR3 length is 15 residues. V was shortened by 7 bases and J by 0 bases, with 13 bases between the two germline ends. Germline V gene lookup returns CDR1 MNHNS and CDR2 SASEGT.

The chain joins TRBV5-1 to TRBJ2-3, with D unresolved. The length of the CDR3 is 14 residues. V gave up 2 bases and J gave up 4 bases, with 11 bases separating them. The V gene's germline CDR1 is SGHRS and CDR2 YFSETQ. In DNA, the CDR3 is TGCGCCAGCAGCTTAAAGAGCGACTCAGATACGCAGTATTTT. It translates to CASSLKSDSDTQYF.

The J gene is TRBJ2-1, the V gene TRBV11-3; the match to TRBD2 covers 7 bases. This CDR3 has 15 amino acids. Per the germline V gene, CDR1 is SGHNT and CDR2 is YENEEA. V was clipped by 2 bases and J by 4 bases; unmatched bases: 5. The CDR3 sequence is CASSLFAGDYNEQFF. The CDR3 DNA reads as TGTGCCAGCAGCTTATTTGCGGGAGATTACAATGAGCAGTTCTTC.

This clone was picked up one time. This sequence joins TRBV12-3 or TRBV12-4 and TRBJ1-1, with D uncertain. Trimming stripped 7 bases from V and 0 bases from J, with 9 bases between. The CDR3 length is 13 residues. The CDR3 nucleotides are TGTGCCAGCACCCGCGGGGTGAACACTGAAGCTTTCTTT. It yields the protein CASTRGVNTEAFF.

The chain joins TRBV10-2 to TRBJ2-3; no reliable D call. Trimming removed 6 bases from V and 3 bases from J, with 10 bases in between. This CDR3 spans 13 amino acids. Germline CDR1 reads WSHSY; CDR2 reads SAAADI. CDR3 nucleotide sequence: TGCGCCAGCAGGGTGACTCAAACAGATACGCAGTATTTT. This encodes CASRVTQTDTQYF.

CDR3 residues: CASSYERGGRVRDEQFF. The CDR3 coding sequence is TGTGCCAGCAGTTACGAGCGGGGGGGCCGGGTAAGGGATGAGCAGTTCTTC. The rearrangement links TRBV6-2 or TRBV6-3 to TRBJ2-1; 10 bases agree with TRBD2. The CDR3 extends over 17 amino acids. CDR1 and CDR2 (germline): MNHEY, SVGEGT. J gave up 8 bases and V 2 bases, and 12 bases lay outside the gene matches.

The V and J genes are TRBV4-1 and TRBJ1-3; no reliable D call. Germline CDR1 is MGHRA and CDR2 is YSYEKL. V dropped 2 bases and J dropped 3 bases, with 8 bases sitting between them. The CDR3 spans 14 residues. DNA of the CDR3: TGCGCCAGCAGCCAACGGTCAGATGGAAACACCATATATTTT. Translating it yields CASSQRSDGNTIYF.

CDR3 protein: CASSPVGSQVSFGYTF. The CDR3 nucleotides read TGTGCCAGCAGCCCCGTCGGCAGTCAGGTTTCTTTTGGCTACACCTTC. The chain links TRBV11-2 to TRBJ1-2; D is ambiguous. V lost 5 bases and J lost 7, with 23 bases in between. This CDR3 spans 16 amino acids. Germline CDR1 SGHAT, CDR2 FQNNGV.

The chain couples TRBV19 to TRBJ1-5; a weak D match, TRBD1 (6 bases). With 10 bases removed from V and 4 bases from J, the gap between germline ends came to 11 bases. This CDR3 contains 12 residues. Germline CDR1 reads LNHDA; CDR2 reads SQIVND (reference sequence). CDR3 DNA: TGTGCCACTGGGACATTTAATCAGCCCCAGCATTTT. The encoded protein is CATGTFNQPQHF.

The gene calls are TRBV6-1 and TRBJ2-5; a weak D match, TRBD2 (7 bases). The CDR3 extends over 13 amino acids. V lost 8 bases and J 2 bases, leaving 12 bases between the germline ends. CDR1 is MNHNS, CDR2 SASEGT, per germline. This chain's CDR3 is CASAGAEQETQYF. The CDR3 nucleotides read TGTGCCAGCGCGGGGGCCGAACAAGAGACCCAGTACTTC.

This clone was found a few times. This chain uses TRBV25-1 with TRBJ1-3; no clear D. V was trimmed by 4 bases and J by 4 bases, leaving 11 bases between them. The CDR3 runs 14 residues. Germline V lookup: CDR1 MGHDK, CDR2 SYGVNS. CDR3 bases: TGTGCCAGCAGTGGCCCCGGCCCGGGAAACACCATATATTTT. It translates to CASSGPGPGNTIYF.

V usage is TRBV30 and J usage is TRBJ1-4; D may be TRBD1 (5 bases). Germline CDR1 and CDR2: GTSNPN and SVGIG (reference sequence). The CDR3 loop spans 14 amino acids. V was clipped by 1 base and J by 7 bases, with 13 bases between them. In DNA form, the CDR3 reads TGTGCCTGGAGTGCGGGGGGGGGAACTGAAAAACTGTTTTTT. It yields the protein CAWSAGGGTEKLFF. The whole variable domain, remainder taken from reference TRBV30 and TRBJ1-4, is SQTIHQWPATLVQPVGSPLSLECTVEGTSNPNLYWYRQAAGRGLQLLFYSVGIGQISSEVPQNLSASRPQDRQFILSSKKLLLSDSGFYLCAWSAGGGTEKLFFGSGTQLSVL.

V usage is TRBV29-1 and J usage is TRBJ2-1; D gene ambiguous. The CDR3 extends over 14 amino acids. Germline lookup yields CDR1 SQVTM and CDR2 ANQGSEA. V was clipped by 6 bases and J by 4 bases, with 16 bases between them. DNA for the CDR3: TGCAGCGTGAACACCCGCCTAAGTTACAATGAGCAGTTCTTC. Its protein product is CSVNTRLSYNEQFF.

The rearrangement joins TRBV7-2 to TRBJ2-2; D may be TRBD2 (7 bases). Germline CDR1 is SGHTA and CDR2 is FQGNSA. The CDR3 has 17 amino acids. V dropped 8 bases and J dropped 2 bases, with 21 bases sitting between them. This chain's CDR3 is CASARTPGGRNTGELFF. The CDR3 bases are TGTGCCAGCGCTCGAACACCGGGGGGCCGAAACACCGGGGAGCTGTTTTTT.